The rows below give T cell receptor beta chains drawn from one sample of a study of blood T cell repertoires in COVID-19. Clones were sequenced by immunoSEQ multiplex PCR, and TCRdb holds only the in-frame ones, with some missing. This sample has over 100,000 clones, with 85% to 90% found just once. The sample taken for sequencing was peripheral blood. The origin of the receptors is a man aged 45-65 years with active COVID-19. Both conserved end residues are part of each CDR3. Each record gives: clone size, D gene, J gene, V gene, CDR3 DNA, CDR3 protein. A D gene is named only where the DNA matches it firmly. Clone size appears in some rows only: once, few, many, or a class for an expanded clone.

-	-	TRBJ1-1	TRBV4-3	TGCGCCAGCAGCCAAGACGAGGGTTCGGACACTGAAGCTTTCTTT	CASSQDEGSDTEAFF
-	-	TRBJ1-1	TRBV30	TGTGCCTGGAGTGTACGGGGACTCACTGAAGCTTTCTTT	CAWSVRGLTEAFF
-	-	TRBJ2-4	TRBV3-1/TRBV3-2	TGTGCCAGCAGCCAGGGCAGGGAAAACATTCAGTACTTC	CASSQGRENIQYF
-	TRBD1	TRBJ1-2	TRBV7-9	TGTGCCAGCAGCCCCCGGGACAGGGAAGGCTACACCTTC	CASSPRDREGYTF
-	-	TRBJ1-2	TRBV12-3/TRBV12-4	TGTGCCAGCAGTTTAGGGCACAGAGATGGCTACACCTTC	CASSLGHRDGYTF
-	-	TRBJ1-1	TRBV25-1	TGTGCCAGCAGAGTAGCGGGTAATGGTGAAGCTTTCTTT	CASRVAGNGEAFF
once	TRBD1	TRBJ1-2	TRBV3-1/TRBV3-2	TGTGCCAGCAGCCAAGGGACAGGGGGGAGTTATTACACCTTC	CASSQGTGGSYYTF
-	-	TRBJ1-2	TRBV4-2	TGTGCCAGCAGCCAAGCGCGGGCTGCCGAGGGCTACACCTTC	CASSQARAAEGYTF
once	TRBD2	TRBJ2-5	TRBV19	TGTGCCAGTAGTCCAGAACTAGCGACGGAGACCCAGTACTTC	CASSPELATETQYF
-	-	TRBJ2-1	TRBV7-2	TGTGCCAGCAGCTTAGCTGGGGCCAGCGAGCAGTTCTTC	CASSLAGASEQFF
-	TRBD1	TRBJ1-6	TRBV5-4	TGTGCCAGCAGCTTAGGACAGGGTAATTCACCCCTCCACTTT	CASSLGQGNSPLHF
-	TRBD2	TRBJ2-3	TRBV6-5	TGTGCCAGCAGTTACTCTAGCGGGGGGAACACAGATACGCAGTATTTT	CASSYSSGGNTDTQYF
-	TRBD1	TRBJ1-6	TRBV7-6	TGTGCCAGCAGCTCCGGGACAGGGGTTAAAAGCTCCTATAATTCACCCCTCCACTTT	CASSSGTGVKSSYNSPLHF
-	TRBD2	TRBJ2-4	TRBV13	TGTGCCAGCAGCTCTCGACTAGCCCTCTCTTTCAAAAACATTCAGTACTTC	CASSSRLALSFKNIQYF
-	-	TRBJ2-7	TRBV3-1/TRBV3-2	TGTGCCAGCAGCCTGGCCTCGAACTACGAGCAGTACTTC	CASSLASNYEQYF
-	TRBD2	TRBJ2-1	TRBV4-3	TGCGCCAGCAGCCGGTCGACTAGCGGTCACAATGAGCAGTTCTTC	CASSRSTSGHNEQFF
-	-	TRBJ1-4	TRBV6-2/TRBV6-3	TGTGCCAGCAGCAAACAGGATTTAGATGGAAAACTGTTTTTT	CASSKQDLDGKLFF
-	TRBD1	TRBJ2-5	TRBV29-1	TGCAGCGTGAGGGACAGGGGTGGGAGAGAGACCCAGTACTTC	CSVRDRGGRETQYF